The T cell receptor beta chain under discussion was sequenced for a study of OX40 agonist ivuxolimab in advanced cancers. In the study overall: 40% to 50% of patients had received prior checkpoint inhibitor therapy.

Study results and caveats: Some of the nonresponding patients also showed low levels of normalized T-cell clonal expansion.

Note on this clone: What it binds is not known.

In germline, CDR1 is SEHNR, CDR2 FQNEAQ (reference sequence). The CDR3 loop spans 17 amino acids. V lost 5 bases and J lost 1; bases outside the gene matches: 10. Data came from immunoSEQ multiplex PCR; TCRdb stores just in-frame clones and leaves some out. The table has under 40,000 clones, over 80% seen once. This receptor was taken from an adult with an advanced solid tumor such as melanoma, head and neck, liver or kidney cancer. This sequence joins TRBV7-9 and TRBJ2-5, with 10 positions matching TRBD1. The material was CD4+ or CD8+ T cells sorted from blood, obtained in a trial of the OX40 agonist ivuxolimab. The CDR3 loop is CASSQTGTGVLQETQYF. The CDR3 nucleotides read TGTGCCAGCAGCCAGACAGGGACAGGGGTCCTCCAAGAGACCCAGTACTTC. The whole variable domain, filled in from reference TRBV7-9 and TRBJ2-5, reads DTGVSQNPRHKITKRGQNVTFRCDPISEHNRLYWYRQTLGQGPEFLTYFQNEAQLEKSRLLSDRFSAERPKGSFSTLEIQRTEQGDSAMYLCASSQTGTGVLQETQYFGPGTRLLVL.